This T cell receptor (beta chain) was sequenced for a study of blood T cell repertoires in COVID-19. Study information: The analysed material was cDNA or gDNA that came from T cells, B-cell-depleted T cells, or PBMCs.

Using immunoSEQ multiplex PCR, the repertoire was profiled, and TCRdb retains in-frame clones only, with some absent. The profile shows roughly 100,000 clones, approximately 80% of them singletons. The source of this sequence is a human donor in a cohort sampled during active or convalescent COVID-19. Sequencing used peripheral blood.

The DNA for the CDR3 is TGCAGTGCTAGTAGGGCGGGACAGGGGATCCCCTACACCTTC. The encoded protein is CSASRAGQGIPYTF. V and J are TRBV20-1 and TRBJ1-2; TRBD1 aligns across 10 bases. The CDR3 is 14 residues long. In germline, CDR1 is DFQATT, CDR2 SNEGSKA (reference sequence). V lost 3 bases to trimming and J lost 10 bases; unmatched junction nucleotides: 11.